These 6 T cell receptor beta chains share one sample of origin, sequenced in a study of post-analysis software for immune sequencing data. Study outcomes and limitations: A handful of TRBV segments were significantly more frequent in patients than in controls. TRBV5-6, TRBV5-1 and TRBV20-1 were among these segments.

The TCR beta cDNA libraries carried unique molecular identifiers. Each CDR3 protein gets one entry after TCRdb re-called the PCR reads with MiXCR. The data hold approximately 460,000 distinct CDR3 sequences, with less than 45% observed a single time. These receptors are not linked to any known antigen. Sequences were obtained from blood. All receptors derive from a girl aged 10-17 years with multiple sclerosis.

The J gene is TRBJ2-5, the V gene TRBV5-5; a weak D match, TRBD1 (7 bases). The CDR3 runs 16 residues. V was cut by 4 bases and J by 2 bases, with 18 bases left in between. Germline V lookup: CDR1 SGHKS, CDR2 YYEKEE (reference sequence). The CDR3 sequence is CASSEIQGGRQETQYF. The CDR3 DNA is TGTGCCAGCAGCGAGATCCAGGGGGGTCGGCAAGAGACCCAGTACTTC. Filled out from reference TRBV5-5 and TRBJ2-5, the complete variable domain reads DAGVTQSPTHLIKTRGQQVTLRCSPISGHKSVSWYQQVLGQGPQFIFQYYEKEERGRGNFPDRFSARQFPNYSSELNVNALLLGDSALYLCASSEIQGGRQETQYFGPGTRLLVL.

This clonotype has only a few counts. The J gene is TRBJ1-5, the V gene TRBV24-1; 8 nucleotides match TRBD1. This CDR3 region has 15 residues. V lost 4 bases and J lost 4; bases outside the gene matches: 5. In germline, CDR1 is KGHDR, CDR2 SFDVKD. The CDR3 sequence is CATSDHGQGNQPQHF. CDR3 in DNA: TGTGCCACCAGTGACCATGGACAGGGTAATCAGCCCCAGCATTTT.

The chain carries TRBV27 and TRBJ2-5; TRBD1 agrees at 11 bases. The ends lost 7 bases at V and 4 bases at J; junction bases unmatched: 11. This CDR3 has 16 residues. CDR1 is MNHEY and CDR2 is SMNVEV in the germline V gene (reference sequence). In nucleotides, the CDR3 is TGTGCCAGCACAACCGGGGACAGGGGGTTAGGAGAGACCCAGTACTTC. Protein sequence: CASTTGDRGLGETQYF.

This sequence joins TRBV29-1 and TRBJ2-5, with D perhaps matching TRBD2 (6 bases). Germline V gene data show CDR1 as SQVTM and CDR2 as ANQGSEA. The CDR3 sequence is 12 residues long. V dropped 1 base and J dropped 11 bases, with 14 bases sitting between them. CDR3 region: CSVEGVGREQYF. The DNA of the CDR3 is TGCAGCGTTGAAGGGGTGGGTCGGGAGCAGTACTTC.

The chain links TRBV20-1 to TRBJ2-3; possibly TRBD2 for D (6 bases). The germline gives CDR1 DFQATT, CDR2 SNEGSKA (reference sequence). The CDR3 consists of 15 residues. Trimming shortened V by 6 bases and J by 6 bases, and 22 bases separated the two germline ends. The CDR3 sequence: CSAESGREDRDTQYF. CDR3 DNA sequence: TGCAGTGCCGAGTCTGGGCGGGAAGATAGGGATACGCAGTATTTT.

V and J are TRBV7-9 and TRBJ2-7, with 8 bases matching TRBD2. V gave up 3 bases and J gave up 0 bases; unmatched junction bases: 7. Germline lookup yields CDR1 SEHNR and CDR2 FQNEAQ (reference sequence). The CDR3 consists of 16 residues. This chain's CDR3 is CASSLTGLVSSYEQYF. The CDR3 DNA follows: TGTGCCAGCAGCTTGACGGGACTAGTTTCCTCCTACGAGCAGTACTTC.